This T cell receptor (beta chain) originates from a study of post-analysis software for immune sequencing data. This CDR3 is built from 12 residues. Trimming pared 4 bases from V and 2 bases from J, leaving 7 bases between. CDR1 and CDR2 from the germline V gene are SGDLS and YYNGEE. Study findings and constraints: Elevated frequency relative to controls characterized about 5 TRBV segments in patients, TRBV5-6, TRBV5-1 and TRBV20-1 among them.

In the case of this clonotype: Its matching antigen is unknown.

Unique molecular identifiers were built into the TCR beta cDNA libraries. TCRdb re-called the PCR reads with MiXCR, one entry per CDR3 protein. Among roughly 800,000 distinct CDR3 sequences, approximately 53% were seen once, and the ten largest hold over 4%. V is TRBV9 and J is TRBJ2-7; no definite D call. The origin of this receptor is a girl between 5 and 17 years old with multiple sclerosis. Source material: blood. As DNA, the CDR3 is TGTGCCAGCAGCTCAGATGCCTACGAGCAGTACTTC. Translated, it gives CASSSDAYEQYF.